This is a list of T cell receptor beta chains from one sample in a study of blood T cell repertoires in COVID-19. Profiled with immunoSEQ multiplex PCR; TCRdb holds only in-frame clones, not every one. The sample carries about 400,000 clones, 70% to 90% recorded once. Sequences were obtained from PBMCs or T cells enriched from blood (not recorded which). These receptor sequences come from a middle-aged woman with acute COVID-19. Both conserved end residues are trimmed from each CDR3. A D gene is named only where the DNA matches it firmly. Not every row has a clone size; where given, it reads once, few, many or a size class.

abundance	d_gene	v_gene	CDR3aa
.	.	TRBV21-1	ARRGLDRNTEAF
.	TRBD1	TRBV19	ASSTWTGGRQETQY
.	TRBD1	TRBV2	ASNKRVVLGQGVGEKLF
.	TRBD1	TRBV11-2	ASSFNRGGYT
.	.	TRBV5-5	ASSLWAGYEQY
.	.	TRBV19	ASRQGSYGYT
.	TRBD1	TRBV3-1/TRBV3-2	ASSQGLTGAGGYT
.	TRBD2	TRBV24-1	ATRGEGETQY
few	.	TRBV9	ASSALKDFTNEQF
.	TRBD1	TRBV2	ASTKDRGVEQF
once	.	TRBV19	ASSIGREHQPQH
.	TRBD1	TRBV10-3	AISDLIGDRSNEKLF
.	.	TRBV19	ASSIGSRQTGELF
.	TRBD1	TRBV4-2	ASSQGFFGQGIGGYSGNTIY
few	TRBD2	TRBV6-1	ASSDLAYRGAQY
.	.	TRBV5-5	ASSPGGNQPQH
.	TRBD2	TRBV2	ASSEVGRGGETQY
.	.	TRBV5-4	ASSFAGSNSPLH
few	.	TRBV5-1	ASSLEGQAVPGELF
.	.	TRBV11-2	ASSLESPSASYT
.	TRBD2	TRBV7-2	ASSPYRGAYNEQF
.	TRBD2	TRBV5-1	ASSPGSSGGDTQY
.	TRBD2	TRBV10-2	ASTRTSGELEQF
.	.	TRBV12-3/TRBV12-4	ASSSLGGETQY
once	.	TRBV7-9	ASSIGQHSPLH
.	TRBD2	TRBV2	ASSLEGGDTGELF
.	.	TRBV11-2	ASSLLGEDYGYT
.	TRBD1	TRBV7-2	ASSLTGQGFYEQY
.	.	TRBV5-4	ASAPGGGTYNEQF
.	.	TRBV11-2	ASSFGGAQY
.	.	TRBV11-3	ASSFGIRAGELF
once	.	TRBV3-1/TRBV3-2	ASSQESAQANSPLH
.	TRBD1	TRBV6-4	ASSEEQGAIDTQY
.	.	TRBV7-2	ASTHTRGFNQPQH
.	.	TRBV18	ASSPPGTSYEQY
.	TRBD1	TRBV15	ATSRPEQGDNEQF
.	TRBD2	TRBV3-1/TRBV3-2	ASSQAGGPWETQY
.	.	TRBV24-1	ATSEGDLDTEAF
.	TRBD1	TRBV9	ASSSRQGAWNEQF
.	.	TRBV19	ASSGKTEANEKLF
.	TRBD1	TRBV30	AWSTRDRSYEQY